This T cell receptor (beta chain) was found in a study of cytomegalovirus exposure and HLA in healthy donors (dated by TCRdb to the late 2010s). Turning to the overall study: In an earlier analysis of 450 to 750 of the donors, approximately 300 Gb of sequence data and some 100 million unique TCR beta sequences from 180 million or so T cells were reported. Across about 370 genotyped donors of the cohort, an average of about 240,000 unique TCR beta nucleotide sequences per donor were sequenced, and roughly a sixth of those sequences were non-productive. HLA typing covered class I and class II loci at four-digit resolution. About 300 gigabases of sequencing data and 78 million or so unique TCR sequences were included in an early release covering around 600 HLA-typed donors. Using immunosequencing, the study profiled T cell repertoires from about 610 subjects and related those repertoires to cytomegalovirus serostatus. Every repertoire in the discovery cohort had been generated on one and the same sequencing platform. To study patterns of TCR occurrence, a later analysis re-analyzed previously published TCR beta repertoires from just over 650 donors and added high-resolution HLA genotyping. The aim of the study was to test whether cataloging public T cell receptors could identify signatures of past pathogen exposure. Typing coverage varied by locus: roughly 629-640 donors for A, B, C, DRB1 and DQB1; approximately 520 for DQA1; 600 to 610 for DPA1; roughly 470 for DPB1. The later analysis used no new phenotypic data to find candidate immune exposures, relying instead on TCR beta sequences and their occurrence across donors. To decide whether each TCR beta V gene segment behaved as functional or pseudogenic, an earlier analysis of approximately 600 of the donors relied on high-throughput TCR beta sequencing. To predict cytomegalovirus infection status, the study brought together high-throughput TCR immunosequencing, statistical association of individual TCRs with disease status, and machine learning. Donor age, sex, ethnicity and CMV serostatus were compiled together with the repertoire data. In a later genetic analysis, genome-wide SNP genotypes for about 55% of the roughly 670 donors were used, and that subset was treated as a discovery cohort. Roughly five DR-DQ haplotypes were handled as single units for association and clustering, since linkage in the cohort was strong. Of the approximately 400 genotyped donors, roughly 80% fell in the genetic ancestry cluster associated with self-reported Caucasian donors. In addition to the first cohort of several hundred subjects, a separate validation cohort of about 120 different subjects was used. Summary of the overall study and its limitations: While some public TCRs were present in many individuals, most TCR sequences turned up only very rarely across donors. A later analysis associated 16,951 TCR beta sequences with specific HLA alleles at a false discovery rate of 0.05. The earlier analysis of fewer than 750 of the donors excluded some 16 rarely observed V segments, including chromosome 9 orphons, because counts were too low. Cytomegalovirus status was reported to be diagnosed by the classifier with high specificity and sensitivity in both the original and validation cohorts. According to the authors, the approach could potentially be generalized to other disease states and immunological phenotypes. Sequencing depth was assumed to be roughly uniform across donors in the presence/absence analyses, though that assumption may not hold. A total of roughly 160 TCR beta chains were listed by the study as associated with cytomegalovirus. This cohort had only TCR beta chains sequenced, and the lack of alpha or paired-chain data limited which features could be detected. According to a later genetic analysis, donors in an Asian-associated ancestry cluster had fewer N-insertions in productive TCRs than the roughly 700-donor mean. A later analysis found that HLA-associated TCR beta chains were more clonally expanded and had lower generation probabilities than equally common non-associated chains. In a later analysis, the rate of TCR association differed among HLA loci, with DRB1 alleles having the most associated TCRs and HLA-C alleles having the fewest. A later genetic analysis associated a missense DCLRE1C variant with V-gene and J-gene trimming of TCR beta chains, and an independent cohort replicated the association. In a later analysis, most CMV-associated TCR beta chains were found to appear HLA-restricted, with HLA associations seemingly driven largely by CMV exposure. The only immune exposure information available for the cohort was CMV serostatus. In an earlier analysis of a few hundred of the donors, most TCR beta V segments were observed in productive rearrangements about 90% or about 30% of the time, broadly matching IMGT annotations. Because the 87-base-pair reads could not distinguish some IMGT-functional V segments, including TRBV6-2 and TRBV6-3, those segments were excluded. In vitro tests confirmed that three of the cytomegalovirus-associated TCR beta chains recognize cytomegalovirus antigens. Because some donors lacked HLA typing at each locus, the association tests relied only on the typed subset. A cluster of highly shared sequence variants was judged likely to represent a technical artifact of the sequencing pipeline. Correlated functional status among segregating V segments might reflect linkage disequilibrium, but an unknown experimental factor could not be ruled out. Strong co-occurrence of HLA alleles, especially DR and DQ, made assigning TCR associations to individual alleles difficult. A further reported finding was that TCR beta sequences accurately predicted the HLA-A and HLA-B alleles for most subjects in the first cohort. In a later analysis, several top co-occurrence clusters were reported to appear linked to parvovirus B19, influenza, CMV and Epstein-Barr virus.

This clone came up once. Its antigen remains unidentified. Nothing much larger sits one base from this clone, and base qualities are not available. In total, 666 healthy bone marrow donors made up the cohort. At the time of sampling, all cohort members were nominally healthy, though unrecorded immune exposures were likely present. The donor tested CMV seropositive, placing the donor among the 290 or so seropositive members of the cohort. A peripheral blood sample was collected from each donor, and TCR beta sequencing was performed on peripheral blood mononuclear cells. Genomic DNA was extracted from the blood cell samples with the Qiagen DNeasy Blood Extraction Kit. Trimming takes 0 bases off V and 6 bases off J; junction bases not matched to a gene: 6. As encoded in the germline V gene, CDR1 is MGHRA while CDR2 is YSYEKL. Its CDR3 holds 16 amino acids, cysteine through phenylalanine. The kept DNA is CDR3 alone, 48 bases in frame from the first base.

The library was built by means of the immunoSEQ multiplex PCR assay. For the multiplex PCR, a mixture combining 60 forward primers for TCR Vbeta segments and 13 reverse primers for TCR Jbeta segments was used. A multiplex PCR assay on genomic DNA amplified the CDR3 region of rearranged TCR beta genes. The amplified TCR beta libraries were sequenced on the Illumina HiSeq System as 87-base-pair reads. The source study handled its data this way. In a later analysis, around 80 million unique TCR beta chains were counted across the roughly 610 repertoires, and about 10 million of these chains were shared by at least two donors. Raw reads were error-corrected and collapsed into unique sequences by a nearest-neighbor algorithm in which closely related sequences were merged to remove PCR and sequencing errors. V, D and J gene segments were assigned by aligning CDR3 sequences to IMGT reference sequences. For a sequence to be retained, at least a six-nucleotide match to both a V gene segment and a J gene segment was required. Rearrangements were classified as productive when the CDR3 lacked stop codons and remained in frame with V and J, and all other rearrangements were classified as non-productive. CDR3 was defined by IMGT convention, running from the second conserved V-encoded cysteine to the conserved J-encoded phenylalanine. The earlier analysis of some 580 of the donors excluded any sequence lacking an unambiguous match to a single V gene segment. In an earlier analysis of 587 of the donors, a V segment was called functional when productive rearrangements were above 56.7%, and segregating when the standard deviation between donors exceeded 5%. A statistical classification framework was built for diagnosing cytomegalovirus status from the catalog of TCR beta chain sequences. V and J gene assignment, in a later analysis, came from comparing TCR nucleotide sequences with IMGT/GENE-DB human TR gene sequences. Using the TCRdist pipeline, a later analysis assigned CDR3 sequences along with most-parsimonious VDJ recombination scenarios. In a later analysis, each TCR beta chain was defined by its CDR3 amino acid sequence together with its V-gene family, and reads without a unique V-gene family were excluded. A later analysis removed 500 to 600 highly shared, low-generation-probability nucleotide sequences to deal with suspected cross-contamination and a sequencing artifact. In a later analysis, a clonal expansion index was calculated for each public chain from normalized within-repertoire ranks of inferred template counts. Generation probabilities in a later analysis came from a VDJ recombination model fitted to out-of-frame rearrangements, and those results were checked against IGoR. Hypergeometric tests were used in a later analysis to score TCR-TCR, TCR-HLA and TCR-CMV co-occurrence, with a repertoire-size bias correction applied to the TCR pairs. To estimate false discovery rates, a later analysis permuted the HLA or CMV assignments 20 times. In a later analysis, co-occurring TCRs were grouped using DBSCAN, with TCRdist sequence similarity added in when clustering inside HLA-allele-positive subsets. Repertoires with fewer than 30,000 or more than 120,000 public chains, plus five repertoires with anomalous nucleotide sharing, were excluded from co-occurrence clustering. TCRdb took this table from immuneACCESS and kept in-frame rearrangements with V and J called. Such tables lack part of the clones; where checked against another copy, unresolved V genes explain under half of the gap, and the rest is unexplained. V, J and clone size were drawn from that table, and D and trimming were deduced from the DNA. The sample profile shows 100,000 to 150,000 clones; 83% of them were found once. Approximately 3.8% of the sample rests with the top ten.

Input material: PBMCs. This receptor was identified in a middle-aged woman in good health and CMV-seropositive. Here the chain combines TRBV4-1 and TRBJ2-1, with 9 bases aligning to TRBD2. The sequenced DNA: TGCGCCAGCAGCCAAGATTCGCGGGAGGGCATCAATGAGCAGTTCTTC. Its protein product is CASSQDSREGINEQFF.